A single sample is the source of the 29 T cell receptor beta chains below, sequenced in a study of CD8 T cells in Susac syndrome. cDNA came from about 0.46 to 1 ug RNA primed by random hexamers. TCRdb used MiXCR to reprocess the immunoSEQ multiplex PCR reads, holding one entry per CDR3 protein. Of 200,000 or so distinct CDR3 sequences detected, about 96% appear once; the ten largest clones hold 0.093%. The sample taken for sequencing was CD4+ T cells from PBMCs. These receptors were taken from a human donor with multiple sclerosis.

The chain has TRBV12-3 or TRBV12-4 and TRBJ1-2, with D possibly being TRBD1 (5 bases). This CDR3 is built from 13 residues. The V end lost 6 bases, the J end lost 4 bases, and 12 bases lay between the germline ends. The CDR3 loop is CASRRGELYGYTF. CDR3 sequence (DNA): TGTGCCAGCAGGCGGGGGGAACTCTATGGCTACACCTTC.

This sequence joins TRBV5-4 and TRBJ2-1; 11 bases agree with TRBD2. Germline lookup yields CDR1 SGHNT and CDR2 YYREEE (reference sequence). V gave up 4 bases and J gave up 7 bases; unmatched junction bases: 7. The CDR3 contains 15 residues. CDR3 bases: TGTGCCAGCAGCGTGACTAGCGGGGAACCGAATGAGCAGTTCTTC. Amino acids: CASSVTSGEPNEQFF.

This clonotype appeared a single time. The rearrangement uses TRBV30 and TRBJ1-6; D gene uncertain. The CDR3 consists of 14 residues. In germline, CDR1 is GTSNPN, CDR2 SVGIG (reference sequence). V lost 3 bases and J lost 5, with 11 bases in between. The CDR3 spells CAWSEDYNNSPLHF. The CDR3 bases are TGTGCCTGGAGCGAAGATTATAATAATTCACCCCTCCACTTT.

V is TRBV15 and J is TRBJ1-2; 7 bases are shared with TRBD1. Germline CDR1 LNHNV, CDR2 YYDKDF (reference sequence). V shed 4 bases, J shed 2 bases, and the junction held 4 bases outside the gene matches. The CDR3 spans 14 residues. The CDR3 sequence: CATSTRGQNYGYTF. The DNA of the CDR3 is TGTGCCACCAGCACTAGGGGACAGAACTATGGCTACACCTTC. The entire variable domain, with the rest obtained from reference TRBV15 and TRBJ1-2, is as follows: DAMVIQNPRYQVTQFGKPVTLSCSQTLNHNVMYWYQQKSSQAPKLLFHYYDKDFNNEADTPDNFQSRRPNTSFCFLDIRSPGLGDTAMYLCATSTRGQNYGYTFGSGTRLTVV.

The DNA of the CDR3 is TGTGCCAGCAGTGAATCCCCAGTCACTGAAGCTTTCTTT. It encodes CASSESPVTEAFF. V and J are TRBV25-1 and TRBJ1-1; no clear D. Trimming cost V 1 base and J 4 bases, with 7 bases left between them. This CDR3 has 13 residues. Germline V lookup: CDR1 MGHDK, CDR2 SYGVNS.

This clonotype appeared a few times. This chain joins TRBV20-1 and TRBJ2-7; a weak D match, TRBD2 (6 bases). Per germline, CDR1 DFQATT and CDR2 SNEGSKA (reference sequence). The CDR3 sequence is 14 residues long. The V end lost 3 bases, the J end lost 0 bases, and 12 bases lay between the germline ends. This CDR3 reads CSASSGGSSYEQYF. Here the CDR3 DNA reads TGCAGTGCTAGTTCCGGGGGAAGCTCCTACGAGCAGTACTTC.

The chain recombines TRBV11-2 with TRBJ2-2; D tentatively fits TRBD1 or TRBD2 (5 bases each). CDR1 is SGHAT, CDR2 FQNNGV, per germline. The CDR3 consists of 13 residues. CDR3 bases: TGTGCAGGGGCAGGGAGCTACACCGGGGAGCTGTTTTTT. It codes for CAGAGSYTGELFF.

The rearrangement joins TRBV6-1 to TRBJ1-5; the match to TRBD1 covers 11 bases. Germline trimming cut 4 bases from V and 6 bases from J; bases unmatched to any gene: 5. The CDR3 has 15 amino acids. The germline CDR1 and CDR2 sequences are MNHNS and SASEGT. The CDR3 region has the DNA TGTGCCAGCAGTGGGGACAGGGGGTCGATTCAGCCCCAGCATTTT. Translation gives CASSGDRGSIQPQHF.

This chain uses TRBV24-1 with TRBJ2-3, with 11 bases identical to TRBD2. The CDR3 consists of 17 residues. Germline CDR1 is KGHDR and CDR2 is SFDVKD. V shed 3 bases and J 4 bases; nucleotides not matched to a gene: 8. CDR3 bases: TGTGCCACCAGTGATAGATCACTAGCGGGAGAGCCAGATACGCAGTATTTT. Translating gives CATSDRSLAGEPDTQYF.

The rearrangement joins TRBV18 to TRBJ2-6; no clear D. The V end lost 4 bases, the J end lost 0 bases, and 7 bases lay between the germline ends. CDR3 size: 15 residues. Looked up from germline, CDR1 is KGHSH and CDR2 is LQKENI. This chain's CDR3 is CASSRGSSGANVLTF. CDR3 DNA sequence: TGTGCCAGCTCACGAGGAAGCTCTGGGGCCAACGTCCTGACTTTC.

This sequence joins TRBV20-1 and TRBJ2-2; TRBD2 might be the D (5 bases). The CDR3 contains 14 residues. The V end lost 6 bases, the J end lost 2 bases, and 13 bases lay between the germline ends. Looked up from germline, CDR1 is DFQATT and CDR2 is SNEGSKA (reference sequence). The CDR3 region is CSAKAGSNTGELFF. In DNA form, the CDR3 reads TGCAGTGCCAAGGCGGGCAGTAACACCGGGGAGCTGTTTTTT.

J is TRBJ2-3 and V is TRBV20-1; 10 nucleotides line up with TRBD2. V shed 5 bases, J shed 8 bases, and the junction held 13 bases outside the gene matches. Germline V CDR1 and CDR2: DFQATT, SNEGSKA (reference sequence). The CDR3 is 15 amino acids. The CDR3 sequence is CSAHPGSGGGGTQYF. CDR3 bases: TGCAGTGCTCATCCCGGGAGCGGGGGGGGAGGTACGCAGTATTTT.

CDR3 sequence (DNA): TGCAGCGTTTTAGGTGGACGGGGAGAGACCCAGTACTTC. This translates into CSVLGGRGETQYF. The V gene is TRBV29-1, the J gene TRBJ2-5; possibly TRBD2 for D (5 bases). Germline CDR1 and CDR2: SQVTM and ANQGSEA. Trimming cost V 5 bases and J 4 bases, with 14 bases left between them. CDR3 length equals 13 residues.

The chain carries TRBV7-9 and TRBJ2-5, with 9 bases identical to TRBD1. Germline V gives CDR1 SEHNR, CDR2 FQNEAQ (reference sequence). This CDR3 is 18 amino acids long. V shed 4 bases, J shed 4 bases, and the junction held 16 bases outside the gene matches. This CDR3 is CASSSRAAGQGPGETQYF. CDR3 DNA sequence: TGTGCCAGCAGCTCCCGGGCGGCGGGACAGGGTCCTGGAGAGACCCAGTACTTC.

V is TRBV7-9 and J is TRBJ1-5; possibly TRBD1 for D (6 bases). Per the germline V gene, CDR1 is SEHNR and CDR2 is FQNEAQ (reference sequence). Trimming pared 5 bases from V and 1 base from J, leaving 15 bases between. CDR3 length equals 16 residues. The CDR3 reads CASSHWEGTSNQPQHF. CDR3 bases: TGTGCCAGCAGCCACTGGGAGGGGACAAGCAATCAGCCCCAGCATTTT.

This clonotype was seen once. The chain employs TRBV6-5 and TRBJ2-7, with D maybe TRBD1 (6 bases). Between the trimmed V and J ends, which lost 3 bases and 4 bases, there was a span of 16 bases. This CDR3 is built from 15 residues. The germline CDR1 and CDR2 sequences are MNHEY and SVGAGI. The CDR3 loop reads CASSYIGTPPYEQYF. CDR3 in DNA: TGTGCCAGCAGTTATATCGGGACACCTCCTTACGAGCAGTACTTC.

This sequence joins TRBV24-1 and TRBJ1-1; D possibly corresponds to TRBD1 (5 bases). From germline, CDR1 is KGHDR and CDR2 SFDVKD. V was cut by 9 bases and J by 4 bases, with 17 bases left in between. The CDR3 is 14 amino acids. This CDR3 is CATVAGGEATEAFF. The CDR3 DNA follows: TGTGCCACCGTGGCTGGAGGGGAGGCCACTGAAGCTTTCTTT.

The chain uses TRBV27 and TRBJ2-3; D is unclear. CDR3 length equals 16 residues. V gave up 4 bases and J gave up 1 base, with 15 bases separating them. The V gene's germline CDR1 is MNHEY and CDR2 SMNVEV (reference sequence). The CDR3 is CASSSPSSAGTDTQYF. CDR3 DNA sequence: TGTGCCAGCAGTTCCCCATCCTCGGCCGGCACAGATACGCAGTATTTT.

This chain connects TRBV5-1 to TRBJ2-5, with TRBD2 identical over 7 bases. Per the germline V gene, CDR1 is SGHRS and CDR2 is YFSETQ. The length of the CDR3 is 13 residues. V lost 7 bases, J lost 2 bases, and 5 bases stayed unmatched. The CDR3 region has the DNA TGCGCCAGCGCGGGAGCCGGGCAAGAGACCCAGTACTTC. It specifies CASAGAGQETQYF.

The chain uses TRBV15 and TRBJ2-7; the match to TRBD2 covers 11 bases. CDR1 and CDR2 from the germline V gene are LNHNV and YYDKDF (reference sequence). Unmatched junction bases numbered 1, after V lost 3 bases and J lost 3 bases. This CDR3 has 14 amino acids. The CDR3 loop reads CATSRTSGNYEQYF. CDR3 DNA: TGTGCCACCAGCAGGACTAGCGGGAACTACGAGCAGTACTTC. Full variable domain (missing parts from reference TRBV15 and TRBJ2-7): DAMVIQNPRYQVTQFGKPVTLSCSQTLNHNVMYWYQQKSSQAPKLLFHYYDKDFNNEADTPDNFQSRRPNTSFCFLDIRSPGLGDTAMYLCATSRTSGNYEQYFGPGTRLTVT.

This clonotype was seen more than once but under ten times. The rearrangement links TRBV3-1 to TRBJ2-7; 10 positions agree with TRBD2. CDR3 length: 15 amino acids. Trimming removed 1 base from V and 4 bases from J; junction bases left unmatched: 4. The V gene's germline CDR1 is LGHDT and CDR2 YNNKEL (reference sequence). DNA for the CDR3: TGTGCCAGCAGCCAAGGTCCTAGCGGGAGTTACGAGCAGTACTTC. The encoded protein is CASSQGPSGSYEQYF.

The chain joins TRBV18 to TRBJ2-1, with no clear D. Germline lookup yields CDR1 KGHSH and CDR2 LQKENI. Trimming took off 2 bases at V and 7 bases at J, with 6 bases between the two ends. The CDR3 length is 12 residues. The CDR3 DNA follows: TGTGCCAGCTCACCAAATAGTAATGAGCAGTTCTTC. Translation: CASSPNSNEQFF.

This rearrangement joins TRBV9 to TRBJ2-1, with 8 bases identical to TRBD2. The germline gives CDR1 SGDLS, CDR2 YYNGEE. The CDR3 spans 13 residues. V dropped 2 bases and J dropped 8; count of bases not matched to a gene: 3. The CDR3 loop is CASSVSSGYEQFF. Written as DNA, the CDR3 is TGTGCCAGCAGCGTTTCTAGCGGGTATGAGCAGTTCTTC.

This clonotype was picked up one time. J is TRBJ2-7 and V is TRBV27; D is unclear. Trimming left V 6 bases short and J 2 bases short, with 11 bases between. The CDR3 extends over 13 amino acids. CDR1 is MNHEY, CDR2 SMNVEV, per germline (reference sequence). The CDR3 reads CASRPLGPYEQYF. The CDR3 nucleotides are TGTGCCAGCAGGCCCCTCGGACCCTACGAGCAGTACTTC.

CDR3 protein: CASSPSQRAYEQYF. CDR3 coding DNA: TGTGCCAGCAGCCCTTCGCAAAGGGCCTACGAGCAGTACTTC. The V gene is TRBV7-3, the J gene TRBJ2-7; D ambiguous. This CDR3 contains 14 residues. Germline V gives CDR1 SGHTA, CDR2 FQGTGA. The V and J ends lost 5 bases and 2 bases respectively, with 13 bases between them.

DNA of the CDR3: TGCAGCGTTCAGGGGTCCTCCTACGAGCAGTACTTC. Translated, it gives CSVQGSSYEQYF. V and J are TRBV29-1 and TRBJ2-7, with D possibly matching TRBD1 (6 bases). CDR3 length equals 12 residues. Trimming cost V 5 bases and J 0 bases, with 8 bases left between them. The V gene's germline CDR1 is SQVTM and CDR2 ANQGSEA.

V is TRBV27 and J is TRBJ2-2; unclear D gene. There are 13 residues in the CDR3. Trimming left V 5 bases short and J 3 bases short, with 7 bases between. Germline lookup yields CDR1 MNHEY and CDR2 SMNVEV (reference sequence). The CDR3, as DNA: TGTGCCAGCAGTCTAAGCTACACCGGGGAGCTGTTTTTT. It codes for CASSLSYTGELFF.

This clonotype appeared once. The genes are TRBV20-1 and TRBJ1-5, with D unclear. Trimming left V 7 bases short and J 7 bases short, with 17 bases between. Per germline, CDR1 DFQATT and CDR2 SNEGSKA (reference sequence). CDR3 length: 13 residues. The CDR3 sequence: CSGRADRGQPQHF. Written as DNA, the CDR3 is TGCAGTGGACGGGCCGACCGAGGCCAGCCCCAGCATTTT.

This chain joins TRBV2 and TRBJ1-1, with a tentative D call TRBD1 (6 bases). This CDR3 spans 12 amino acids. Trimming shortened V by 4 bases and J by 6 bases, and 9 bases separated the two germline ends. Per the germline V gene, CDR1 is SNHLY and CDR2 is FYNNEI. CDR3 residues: CASSADSPEAFF. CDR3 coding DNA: TGTGCCAGCAGTGCGGACAGCCCTGAAGCTTTCTTT.